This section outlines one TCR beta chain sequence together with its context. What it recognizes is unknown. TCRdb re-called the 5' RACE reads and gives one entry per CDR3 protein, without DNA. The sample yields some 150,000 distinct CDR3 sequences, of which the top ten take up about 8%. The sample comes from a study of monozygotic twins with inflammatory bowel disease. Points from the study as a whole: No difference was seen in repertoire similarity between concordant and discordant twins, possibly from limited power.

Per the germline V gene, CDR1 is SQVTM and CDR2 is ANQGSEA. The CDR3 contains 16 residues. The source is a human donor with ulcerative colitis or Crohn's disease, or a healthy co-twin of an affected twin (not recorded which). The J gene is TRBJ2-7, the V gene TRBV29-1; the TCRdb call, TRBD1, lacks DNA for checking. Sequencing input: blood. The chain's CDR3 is CSVEDRRGTGAYEQYF.